A single sample is the source of the 25 T cell receptor beta chains below, sequenced in a study of cytomegalovirus exposure and HLA in healthy donors. Libraries were prepared by immunoSEQ multiplex PCR; TCRdb keeps only in-frame clonotypes and omits some of them. The table records around 190,000 clones, approximately 89% of them present only once. Sequenced: PBMCs. The receptors stem from a young man in good health and CMV-seropositive.

In its sample, this clone was seen once. The chain uses TRBV6-6 and TRBJ1-1; no clear D gene. V was shortened by 8 bases and J by 3 bases, with 13 bases between the two germline ends. The germline V gene encodes CDR1 MNHNY and CDR2 SVGAGI (reference sequence). This CDR3 is 13 amino acids long. CDR3 nucleotides: TGTGCCAGCTCCCGTATGGGGTACACTGAAGCTTTCTTT. Its protein is CASSRMGYTEAFF.

A remark on this clone: A much larger clone lies one base from this, so it may be a read error. The chain joins TRBV5-4 to TRBJ2-3; D is undetermined. This CDR3 is built from 12 residues. Trimming left V 2 bases short and J 3 bases short, with 4 bases between. Germline CDR1 is SGHNT and CDR2 is YYREEE (reference sequence). The CDR3 here is CASSFTTDTQYF. The CDR3, as DNA: TGTGCCAGCAGCTTCACGACAGATACGCAGTATTTT.

The V gene is TRBV5-4, the J gene TRBJ2-7, with D possibly matching TRBD1 (5 bases). The CDR3 spans 14 residues. V lost 2 bases and J 5 bases, leaving 14 bases between the germline ends. The germline gives CDR1 SGHNT, CDR2 YYREEE (reference sequence). CDR3 protein: CASSFGGAGNEQYF. CDR3 nucleotide sequence: TGTGCCAGCAGCTTTGGTGGGGCCGGCAACGAGCAGTACTTC.

The chain links TRBV4-1 to TRBJ2-7, with D perhaps given as TRBD1 or TRBD2 (5 bases each). This CDR3 spans 14 amino acids. Deletions cut 0 bases from V and 7 bases from J, with 13 bases between. Per the germline V gene, CDR1 is MGHRA and CDR2 is YSYEKL. The CDR3 coding sequence is TGCGCCAGCAGCCAAGAAACGGGGCCGGATGAGCAGTACTTC. Translated: CASSQETGPDEQYF.

This chain links TRBV18 with TRBJ1-6, with D perhaps TRBD1 (5 bases). CDR3 length: 13 amino acids. The germline CDR1 and CDR2 sequences are KGHSH and LQKENI. Trimming took off 4 bases at V and 8 bases at J, with 9 bases between the two ends. CDR3 sequence: CASSRQGDSPLHF. CDR3 nucleotides: TGTGCCAGCTCACGCCAGGGTGATTCACCCCTCCACTTT.

The rearrangement links TRBV5-5 to TRBJ2-2; possible D gene TRBD1, 6 bases. Germline V CDR1 and CDR2: SGHKS, YYEKEE (reference sequence). Trimming removed 3 bases at V and 5 bases at J, with 17 bases between. This CDR3 is 16 amino acids long. DNA of the CDR3: TGTGCCAGCAGCTGGCCGGGACAAGGGGCGACCGGGGAGCTGTTTTTT. This encodes CASSWPGQGATGELFF.

The chain combines TRBV29-1 with TRBJ2-3; D perhaps matches TRBD1 (5 bases). Looked up from germline, CDR1 is SQVTM and CDR2 is ANQGSEA. Trimming shortened V by 6 bases and J by 2 bases, and 9 bases separated the two germline ends. The CDR3 runs 12 residues. CDR3 sequence reads: CSVAGNTDTQYF. The CDR3 bases are TGCAGCGTCGCAGGGAACACAGATACGCAGTATTTT.

This sequence joins TRBV5-1 and TRBJ2-1; 7 bases fit TRBD1. The CDR3 extends over 12 amino acids. Germline V lookup: CDR1 SGHRS, CDR2 YFSETQ. V lost 3 bases and J lost 6; bases outside the gene matches: 0. This chain's CDR3 is CASSWTGNEQFF. The DNA for the CDR3 is TGCGCCAGCAGCTGGACAGGCAATGAGCAGTTCTTC.

With respect to this clone: A read error may produce the germline difference seen at one junction end. The chain uses TRBV7-9 and TRBJ2-1, with 7 bases aligning to TRBD2. CDR3 length equals 11 residues. Germline V gives CDR1 SEHNR, CDR2 FQNEAQ (reference sequence). CDR3 amino acids: CAGLASGRPVF. The CDR3 bases are TGTGCCGGCCTGGCTAGCGGACGACCGGTCTTC.

The V and J genes are TRBV6-5 and TRBJ2-2; the D is unclear. This CDR3 is built from 13 residues. Germline V lookup: CDR1 MNHEY, CDR2 SVGAGI. Trimming took 2 bases from V and 7 from J, leaving 8 bases between them. DNA of the CDR3: TGTGCCAGCAGTTACAAGTTAGGCGGGGAGCTGTTTTTT. Residues: CASSYKLGGELFF.

DNA for the CDR3: TGTGCCAGCAGCTCACCCGGGACTAGTTTAACAGATACGCAGTATTTT. Encoded protein: CASSSPGTSLTDTQYF. This sequence joins TRBV5-6 and TRBJ2-3, with 8 bases lining up with TRBD2. The V gene's germline CDR1 is SGHDT and CDR2 YYEEEE. Losses at the gene ends were 3 bases for V and 3 bases for J; bases not matched to a gene: 9. The CDR3 length is 16 residues. Full variable domain (outside the CDR3, taken from reference TRBV5-6 and TRBJ2-3): DAGVTQSPTHLIKTRGQQVTLRCSPKSGHDTVSWYQQALGQGPQFIFQYYEEEERQRGNFPDRFSGHQFPNYSSELNVNALLLGDSALYLCASSSPGTSLTDTQYFGPGTRLTVL.

This chain joins TRBV6-1 and TRBJ1-1, with 10 bases matching TRBD1. J was trimmed by 11 bases and V by 1 base; bases with no gene match: 13. CDR3 length: 16 residues. Germline V gives CDR1 MNHNS, CDR2 SASEGT. The CDR3 sequence: CASSEGLAGTGVVAFF. The CDR3 region has the DNA TGTGCCAGCAGTGAAGGGCTTGCCGGGACAGGGGTCGTGGCTTTCTTT.

This clone has only one observation. The chain is built from TRBV27 and TRBJ1-2; perhaps TRBD1 as D (6 bases). CDR3 length: 16 residues. Trimming removed 5 bases from V and 2 bases from J, with 18 bases in between. Germline V gives CDR1 MNHEY, CDR2 SMNVEV (reference sequence). CDR3 region: CASSQQGPRNNYGYTF. CDR3 DNA sequence: TGTGCCAGCAGTCAACAGGGCCCTCGCAACAACTATGGCTACACCTTC.

The table lists this clone with a count of one. This chain uses TRBV6-6 with TRBJ1-3, with 7 bases that match TRBD1. Germline CDR1 and CDR2: MNHNY and SVGAGI (reference sequence). CDR3 size: 15 residues. J lost 5 bases, V lost 4 bases, and 8 bases had no gene match. The CDR3, as DNA: TGTGCCAGCAGTTCGGGACAAGGGGGCAGAAACACCATATATTTT. This sequence encodes CASSSGQGGRNTIYF.

The rearrangement joins TRBV6-4 to TRBJ1-1, with 7 bases lining up with TRBD1. Germline V CDR1 and CDR2: MRHNA, SNTAGT. The V segment lost 5 bases and the J segment 2 bases; nucleotides outside the gene matches: 5. This CDR3 spans 14 amino acids. The CDR3: CASSRDRVNTEAFF. CDR3 nucleotides: TGTGCCAGCAGTCGAGACAGGGTAAACACTGAAGCTTTCTTT.

The rearrangement uses TRBV28 and TRBJ1-1; D not certain. V was clipped by 3 bases and J by 5 bases, with 16 bases between them. The CDR3 runs 15 residues. Per germline, CDR1 MDHEN and CDR2 SYDVKM. The CDR3 bases are TGTGCCAGCAGTTTCCCCCTCCAGGCTGAAACTGAAGCTTTCTTT. It specifies CASSFPLQAETEAFF.

The rearrangement joins TRBV11-2 to TRBJ1-3; D gene uncertain. This CDR3 has 14 residues. Germline CDR1 is SGHAT and CDR2 is FQNNGV. The V end lost 4 bases, the J end lost 0 bases, and 7 bases lay between the germline ends. The CDR3 coding sequence is TGTGCCAGCAGCTCCCCCCTCTCTGGAAACACCATATATTTT. This sequence encodes CASSSPLSGNTIYF.

The J gene is TRBJ2-2, the V gene TRBV4-3; 10 nucleotides agree with TRBD2. In germline, CDR1 is LGHNA, CDR2 YSLEER. With 4 bases clipped from V and 7 bases from J, the junction kept 12 bases outside the gene matches. The CDR3 consists of 17 residues. The CDR3 coding sequence is TGCGCCAGCAGCCGCCCAGCGGGAGGGGCGCGTAGCGGGGAGCTGTTTTTT. This encodes CASSRPAGGARSGELFF.

The V and J genes are TRBV5-6 and TRBJ2-7; D possibly uses TRBD1 or TRBD2 (5 bases each). Germline values: CDR1 SGHDT, CDR2 YYEEEE. The CDR3 consists of 13 residues. V lost 4 bases, J lost 4 bases, and 12 bases lay in between. The DNA for the CDR3 is TGTGCCAGCAGCCCGGGGACGGCTTACGAGCAGTACTTC. It is translated as CASSPGTAYEQYF.

V and J are TRBV5-1 and TRBJ2-7; TRBD1 is a possible D gene (5 bases). V was pared by 6 bases and J by 3 bases, with 10 bases between. This CDR3 has 12 residues. Germline V lookup: CDR1 SGHRS, CDR2 YFSETQ. Written as DNA, the CDR3 is TGCGCCAGCAAGCTAACAGGCTACGAGCAGTACTTC. Translated, it gives CASKLTGYEQYF.

The rearrangement joins TRBV28 to TRBJ2-7; 9 nucleotides line up with TRBD1. V shed 6 bases, J shed 1 base, and the junction held 7 bases outside the gene matches. This CDR3 region has 15 residues. The germline gives CDR1 MDHEN, CDR2 SYDVKM. The chain's CDR3 is CASRHAGTGSYEQYF. The DNA of the CDR3 is TGTGCCAGCAGACACGCCGGGACAGGGTCCTACGAGCAGTACTTC.

The rearrangement joins TRBV13 to TRBJ1-2; D not certain. Trimming stripped 3 bases from V and 1 base from J, with 12 bases between. CDR3 size: 15 residues. Germline V lookup: CDR1 PRHDT, CDR2 FYEKMQ (reference sequence). The CDR3 protein is CASSLMFTGNYGYTF. In DNA form, the CDR3 reads TGTGCCAGCAGCTTGATGTTCACCGGTAACTATGGCTACACCTTC.

V and J are TRBV7-6 and TRBJ2-7, with 11 bases identical to TRBD1. Unmatched junction bases numbered 4, after V lost 3 bases and J lost 3 bases. There are 15 residues in the CDR3. The V gene's germline CDR1 is SGHVS and CDR2 FNYEAQ. The CDR3 region has the DNA TGTGCCAGCAGCTTTACGGGACAGGGGGTCTACGAGCAGTACTTC. This encodes CASSFTGQGVYEQYF.

This clone was recorded a few times. This chain joins TRBV10-3 and TRBJ1-1, with 9 bases matching TRBD1. The germline V gene encodes CDR1 ENHRY and CDR2 SYGVKD. The CDR3 is 15 amino acids. The ends lost 6 bases at V and 1 base at J; junction bases unmatched: 6. The CDR3 sequence: CAIRRQGVGNTEAFF. As DNA, the CDR3 is TGTGCCATCAGGAGACAGGGGGTCGGGAACACTGAAGCTTTCTTT.

This clone was counted only a few times. DNA for the CDR3: TGTGCCAGCATTGTGACGGGACTCACAGATACGCAGTATTTT. This translates into CASIVTGLTDTQYF. The chain has TRBV6-1 and TRBJ2-3, with D perhaps TRBD2 (6 bases). The V end lost 7 bases, the J end lost 2 bases, and 13 bases lay between the germline ends. The CDR3 loop spans 14 amino acids. CDR1 MNHNS and CDR2 SASEGT come from the germline V gene.